This TCR beta chain was identified in a study of blood T cell repertoires in COVID-19. Study context: PBMCs, B-cell-depleted T cells, or T cells were the source of the cDNA or gDNA that made up the material.

Profiled with immunoSEQ multiplex PCR; TCRdb holds only in-frame clones, not every one. The sample records about 110,000 clones, about 88% being singletons. Trimming took 3 bases from V and 5 from J; bases not matched to a gene: 12. The CDR3 extends over 17 amino acids. Germline CDR1 is LGHNA and CDR2 is YSLEER. The material sequenced was peripheral blood. The chain links TRBV4-3 to TRBJ2-7; 11 nucleotides line up with TRBD2. This TCR came from a human donor in a cohort sampled during active COVID-19. The CDR3: CASSQGTSGGTENEQYF. DNA of the CDR3: TGCGCCAGCAGCCAGGGAACTAGCGGGGGAACGGAGAACGAGCAGTACTTC.